Listed below are T cell receptor beta chains from one sample, sequenced in a study of control samples from healthy donors and cancer patients. Profiling relied on immunoSEQ multiplex PCR, and the TCRdb table lists in-frame clones only, not all of them. The repertoire holds about 140,000 clones, with approximately 94% as singletons. Sequenced sample: blood. These receptors were taken from a man aged 40-49 years in good health. The CDR3 runs from the conserved cysteine through the conserved F or W. The D gene is left open where the match is weak. Only some rows state a clone size, as once, few, many or a class for expanded clones.

-	TRBV6-4	TRBJ1-2	-	TGTGCCAGCAGTGAAATGGGGGGCTATGGCTACACCTTC	CASSEMGGYGYTF
-	TRBV5-1	TRBJ2-7	TRBD2	TGCGCCAGCAGCTTGGCGGCGGGGGGACCTTACGAGCAGTACTTC	CASSLAAGGPYEQYF
-	TRBV5-1	TRBJ1-6	-	TGCGCCAGCCGACCACTCTTCCAGGGGAATTCACCCCTCCACTTT	CASRPLFQGNSPLHF
-	TRBV6-5	TRBJ1-2	-	TGTGCCAGCAGCATGACACAAGAGGGGCTCTATGGCTACACCTTC	CASSMTQEGLYGYTF
-	TRBV10-1	TRBJ2-1	-	TGCGCCAGCAGTGAGTCTAGGACCTACAATGAGCAGTTCTTC	CASSESRTYNEQFF
-	TRBV7-9	TRBJ2-2	-	TGTGCCAGCAGCTCAGGGGAGGGGGAGCTGTTTTTT	CASSSGEGELFF
-	TRBV7-3	TRBJ2-3	-	TGTGCCAGCAGCTTAACGGGACTGAGCACAGATACGCAGTATTTT	CASSLTGLSTDTQYF
-	TRBV3-1/TRBV3-2	TRBJ2-5	-	TGTGCCAGCAGCCAAGAACCGACACTCCTAGAGACCCAGTACTTC	CASSQEPTLLETQYF
-	TRBV6-1	TRBJ1-5	-	TGTGCCAGCAGTGATTTTGGGGGGGGAAACCAGCCCCAGCATTTT	CASSDFGGGNQPQHF
-	TRBV29-1	TRBJ1-4	-	TGCAGCGTTGAAGCGAGCGGGGCAGGGATAGGGGGACTGTTTTTT	CSVEASGAGIGGLFF
-	TRBV9	TRBJ1-3	-	TGTGCCAGCAGCGTAGAAGGCGGCAGCCGGCCTGGAAACACCATATATTTT	CASSVEGGSRPGNTIYF
-	TRBV7-9	TRBJ2-5	TRBD2	TGTGCCAGCGACCGGGGGGGATCTCAAGAGACCCAGTACTTC	CASDRGGSQETQYF
-	TRBV11-2	TRBJ1-3	-	TGTGCCAGCAGCTTTATCGCTAGCTCTGGAAACACCATATATTTT	CASSFIASSGNTIYF
once	TRBV6-5	TRBJ1-6	TRBD1	TGTGCCACACGAAAGGGGGCGACTTCACCCCTCCACTTT	CATRKGATSPLHF
once	TRBV2	TRBJ2-4	TRBD2	TGTGCCAGCAGTGAAATCGGGGGAGGGACCAAAAACATTCAGTACTTC	CASSEIGGGTKNIQYF
-	TRBV11-2	TRBJ1-6	-	TGTGCCAGCAGCTTAGCTTTGGATTCACCCCTCCACTTT	CASSLALDSPLHF
-	TRBV24-1	TRBJ2-5	TRBD1	TGTGCCACCAGTGCACACAGGGGTGGGGAGACCCAGTACTTC	CATSAHRGGETQYF
-	TRBV5-1	TRBJ2-1	TRBD2	TGCGCCAGCAGCTGGGGACTAGCGGGTTACAATGAGCAGTTCTTC	CASSWGLAGYNEQFF
once	TRBV6-5	TRBJ2-3	-	TGTGCCAGCACCTTCGTTCAATTCGGTGGAGCCACGCAGTATTTT	CASTFVQFGGATQYF
-	TRBV2	TRBJ2-7	-	TGTGCCAGCAGTGGGAAGGCCTACTCCTACGAGCAGTACTTC	CASSGKAYSYEQYF
-	TRBV6-5	TRBJ1-5	-	TGTGCCAGCAGAGACCAGGGGCTCGGTCAGCCCCAGCATTTT	CASRDQGLGQPQHF
-	TRBV24-1	TRBJ2-7	-	TGTGCCACCAGTTTGATAAAGGGAAACCACGAGCAGTACTTC	CATSLIKGNHEQYF
-	TRBV3-1/TRBV3-2	TRBJ2-7	-	TGTGCCAGCAGCCAACGGGGACAAAGAACCTACGAGCAGTACTTC	CASSQRGQRTYEQYF
-	TRBV7-2	TRBJ1-1	-	TGTGCCAGCAGCTCCTCCATAAATGGGGGGGTAGCTTTCTTT	CASSSSINGGVAFF
-	TRBV11-2	TRBJ2-1	-	TGTGCCAGCAGCCCCCGCAGTTCTAGCTCCTACAATGAGCAGTTCTTC	CASSPRSSSSYNEQFF
-	TRBV19	TRBJ1-3	-	TGTGCCAGTAGTATACCCGGACGAAACACCATATATTTT	CASSIPGRNTIYF
-	TRBV9	TRBJ2-1	TRBD1	TGTGCCAGCAGCCCTAGACAGGGGGATGAGCAGTTCTTC	CASSPRQGDEQFF
-	TRBV5-1	TRBJ2-2	-	TGCGCCAGCAGCTTGAACACGGCATGGGACGGGGAGCTGTTTTTT	CASSLNTAWDGELFF